This TCR beta chain was recovered during a study of cytomegalovirus exposure and HLA in healthy donors. The CDR3 consists of 20 residues. Germline CDR1 is LGHNA and CDR2 is YNFKEQ. With 0 bases clipped from V and 4 bases from J, the junction kept 12 bases outside the gene matches. The PCR had 60 Vbeta and 13 Jbeta primers. Method: immunoSEQ multiplex PCR; TCRdb's copy keeps in-frame clones and lacks some. The data contain under 200,000 clones, around four fifths of them singletons. The sequencing sample was made of PBMCs. The chain employs TRBV4-2 and TRBJ2-3; TRBD2 agrees at 14 bases. The receptor comes from a man between 18 and 35 years old in good health and CMV-seronegative. CDR3 loop: CASSQEGTSGGLEEADTQYF. The CDR3 region has the DNA TGTGCCAGCAGCCAAGAGGGGACTAGCGGGGGCCTCGAGGAAGCAGATACGCAGTATTTT.